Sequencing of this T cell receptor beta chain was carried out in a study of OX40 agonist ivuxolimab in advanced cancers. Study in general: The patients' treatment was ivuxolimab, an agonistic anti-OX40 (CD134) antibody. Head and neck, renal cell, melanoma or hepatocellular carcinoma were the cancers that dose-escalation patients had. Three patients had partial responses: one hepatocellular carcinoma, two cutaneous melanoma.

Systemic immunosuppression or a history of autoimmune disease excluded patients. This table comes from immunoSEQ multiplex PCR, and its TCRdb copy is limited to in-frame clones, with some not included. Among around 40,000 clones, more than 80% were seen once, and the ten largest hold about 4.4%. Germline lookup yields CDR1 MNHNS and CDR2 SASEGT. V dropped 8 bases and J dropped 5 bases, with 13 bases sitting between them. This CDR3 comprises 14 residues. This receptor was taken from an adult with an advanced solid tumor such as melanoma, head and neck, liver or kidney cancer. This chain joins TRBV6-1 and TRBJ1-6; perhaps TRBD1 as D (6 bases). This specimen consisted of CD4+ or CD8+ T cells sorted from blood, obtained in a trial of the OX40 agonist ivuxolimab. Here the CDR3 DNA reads TGTGCCAGCGGTCGGACAGTGGATAATTCACCCCTCCACTTT. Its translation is CASGRTVDNSPLHF.